The rows below give T cell receptor beta chains drawn from one sample of a study of blood T cell repertoires in COVID-19. The repertoire was sequenced with immunoSEQ multiplex PCR; TCRdb's copy has only in-frame clones and lacks some. The sample consists of about 340,000 clones, about four fifths of them appearing once. Sequenced material: peripheral blood. These receptors were collected from a man younger than 40 with active or convalescent COVID-19. Both conserved end residues are part of each CDR3. The D gene is left open where the match is weak. Expanded clones get a size class; other rows say once, few or many, or leave the size out.

V gene: TRBV28
clone size: -
D gene: -
J gene: TRBJ2-7
CDR3 DNA: TGTGCCAGCAGTCAGGTGCGCGCAAACGAGCAGTACTTC
CDR3 protein: CASSQVRANEQYF

V gene: TRBV4-3
clone size: -
D gene: -
J gene: TRBJ1-4
CDR3 DNA: TGCGCCAGCAGTCTTCGTCCGGGATCTTATGAAAAACTGTTTTTT
CDR3 protein: CASSLRPGSYEKLFF

V gene: TRBV11-2
clone size: -
D gene: -
J gene: TRBJ2-4
CDR3 DNA: TGTGCCAGCTCCCCCAAGGGAGGTGGCGGCAAAAACATTCAGTACTTC
CDR3 protein: CASSPKGGGGKNIQYF

V gene: TRBV30
clone size: -
D gene: -
J gene: TRBJ2-7
CDR3 DNA: TGTGCCTGGAGCCGGAGGAGGGTTAATTACGAGCAGTACTTC
CDR3 protein: CAWSRRRVNYEQYF

V gene: TRBV4-3
clone size: -
D gene: TRBD2
J gene: TRBJ2-5
CDR3 DNA: TGCGCCAGCAGCCAAGGTAGCGGGGGAGAGACCCAGTACTTC
CDR3 protein: CASSQGSGGETQYF

V gene: TRBV2
clone size: -
D gene: TRBD1
J gene: TRBJ2-7
CDR3 DNA: TGTGCCAGCAGAGGACCGGGACAGGGAAGGAGAGAGCAGTACTTC
CDR3 protein: CASRGPGQGRREQYF

V gene: TRBV18
clone size: -
D gene: -
J gene: TRBJ1-4
CDR3 DNA: TGTGCCAGCTCGCTGGGGCTCGCACGGGAAAAACTGTTTTTT
CDR3 protein: CASSLGLAREKLFF

V gene: TRBV6-2/TRBV6-3
clone size: -
D gene: -
J gene: TRBJ2-1
CDR3 DNA: TGTGCCAGCAGTTACCCCGACAATGAGCAGTTCTTC
CDR3 protein: CASSYPDNEQFF

V gene: TRBV19
clone size: -
D gene: -
J gene: TRBJ1-5
CDR3 DNA: TGTGCCAGTTCGCGGCAGGGAGGTCAGCCCCAGCATTTT
CDR3 protein: CASSRQGGQPQHF

V gene: TRBV11-3
clone size: -
D gene: TRBD1
J gene: TRBJ1-6
CDR3 DNA: TGTGCCAGCAGCTTAGGCCGGACAGGGGTTGGTTCACCCCTCCACTTT
CDR3 protein: CASSLGRTGVGSPLHF

V gene: TRBV3-1/TRBV3-2
clone size: -
D gene: -
J gene: TRBJ2-1
CDR3 DNA: TGTGCCAGCAGCCAACCCTGGCAGGGTCGGGATGAGCAGTTCTTC
CDR3 protein: CASSQPWQGRDEQFF

V gene: TRBV7-6
clone size: -
D gene: -
J gene: TRBJ2-7
CDR3 DNA: TGTGCCAGCAGCTTAGATTCCAGGGTACCCTACGAGCAGTACTTC
CDR3 protein: CASSLDSRVPYEQYF

V gene: TRBV5-1
clone size: -
D gene: TRBD2
J gene: TRBJ2-7
CDR3 DNA: TGCGCCAGCAGCCGGACTAGCGGGAGGATCTACGAGCAGTACTTC
CDR3 protein: CASSRTSGRIYEQYF

V gene: TRBV29-1
clone size: -
D gene: TRBD1
J gene: TRBJ2-2
CDR3 DNA: TGCAGCGTTGGACAGGGGGCCGACACCGGGGAGCTGTTTTTT
CDR3 protein: CSVGQGADTGELFF

V gene: TRBV5-1
clone size: -
D gene: TRBD1
J gene: TRBJ2-5
CDR3 DNA: TGCGCCAGCAGCTTGGTGACAGGGTCAGGGCAAGAGACCCAGTACTTC
CDR3 protein: CASSLVTGSGQETQYF

V gene: TRBV24-1
clone size: -
D gene: TRBD1
J gene: TRBJ2-5
CDR3 DNA: TGTGCCACCAGTGATTTTATTAGGGGGCGGAGGGAGACCCAGTACTTC
CDR3 protein: CATSDFIRGRRETQYF

V gene: TRBV3-1/TRBV3-2
clone size: -
D gene: -
J gene: TRBJ2-2
CDR3 DNA: TGTGCCAGCAGCCACGGGACCGGGGAGCTGTTTTTT
CDR3 protein: CASSHGTGELFF

V gene: TRBV3-1/TRBV3-2
clone size: -
D gene: TRBD2
J gene: TRBJ2-3
CDR3 DNA: TGTGCCAGCAGCCAGATGAGCGGGGGGGCTAAAGATACGCAGTATTTT
CDR3 protein: CASSQMSGGAKDTQYF

V gene: TRBV2
clone size: many
D gene: -
J gene: TRBJ2-1
CDR3 DNA: TGTGCCAGCGGAGGGACAGTTAGTAATGAGCAGTTCTTC
CDR3 protein: CASGGTVSNEQFF

V gene: TRBV30
clone size: -
D gene: TRBD2
J gene: TRBJ2-2
CDR3 DNA: TGTGCCTGGAGTATAGCGGGGGGGACCACCGGGGAGCTGTTTTTT
CDR3 protein: CAWSIAGGTTGELFF

V gene: TRBV7-9
clone size: -
D gene: TRBD1
J gene: TRBJ1-6
CDR3 DNA: TGTGCCAGCACCTCCGGGACAGTCTATAATTCACCCCTCCACTTT
CDR3 protein: CASTSGTVYNSPLHF

V gene: TRBV9
clone size: -
D gene: -
J gene: TRBJ2-3
CDR3 DNA: TGTGCCAGCAGCGTAGTTTCCCCCGGGAGAACAGATACGCAGTATTTT
CDR3 protein: CASSVVSPGRTDTQYF

V gene: TRBV6-5
clone size: -
D gene: TRBD1
J gene: TRBJ1-1
CDR3 DNA: TGTGCCAGCAGTTCCCAGGGGGCGCGGGGTGAAGCTTTCTTT
CDR3 protein: CASSSQGARGEAFF

V gene: TRBV4-1
clone size: -
D gene: TRBD2
J gene: TRBJ2-1
CDR3 DNA: TGCGCCAGCAGCCGCCTGACTAGCGGGAGATGGAATGAGCAGTTCTTC
CDR3 protein: CASSRLTSGRWNEQFF

V gene: TRBV3-1/TRBV3-2
clone size: -
D gene: TRBD2
J gene: TRBJ2-7
CDR3 DNA: TGTGCCAGCAGCTTCGGGACTAGCGAGCAGTACTTC
CDR3 protein: CASSFGTSEQYF

V gene: TRBV3-1/TRBV3-2
clone size: -
D gene: TRBD1
J gene: TRBJ1-1
CDR3 DNA: TGTGCCAGCAACGATATGACAGGGCTGAAGACTGAAGCTTTCTTT
CDR3 protein: CASNDMTGLKTEAFF

V gene: TRBV5-1
clone size: -
D gene: -
J gene: TRBJ1-6
CDR3 DNA: TGCGCCAGCAGCTTGACAGGGCTTAATTCACCCCTCCACTTT
CDR3 protein: CASSLTGLNSPLHF

V gene: TRBV18
clone size: -
D gene: -
J gene: TRBJ1-2
CDR3 DNA: TGTGCCAGCTCACTATTCAGGGGCCAAACCCAGGGGAGTAACTATGGCTACACCTTC
CDR3 protein: CASSLFRGQTQGSNYGYTF

V gene: TRBV5-4
clone size: -
D gene: -
J gene: TRBJ1-3
CDR3 DNA: TGTGCCAGCAGCTCAGGAATCTCTGGAAACACCATATATTTT
CDR3 protein: CASSSGISGNTIYF

V gene: TRBV5-4
clone size: once
D gene: -
J gene: TRBJ1-2
CDR3 DNA: TGTGCCAGCAGCTTGGTCGGCAGGGGCTATGGCTACACCTTC
CDR3 protein: CASSLVGRGYGYTF

V gene: TRBV14
clone size: -
D gene: TRBD1
J gene: TRBJ1-2
CDR3 DNA: TGTGCCAGCAGCCCTTGGACAGGGGAAACCGACTATGGCTACACCTTC
CDR3 protein: CASSPWTGETDYGYTF

V gene: TRBV9
clone size: -
D gene: TRBD2
J gene: TRBJ2-1
CDR3 DNA: TGTGCCAGCAGCCCCGGACTAGCGGGCCACTACAATGAGCAGTTCTTC
CDR3 protein: CASSPGLAGHYNEQFF

V gene: TRBV9
clone size: -
D gene: TRBD2
J gene: TRBJ2-2
CDR3 DNA: TGTGCCAGCAGCGTAGGTCCAGCGGGGATCACCGGGGAGCTGTTTTTT
CDR3 protein: CASSVGPAGITGELFF

V gene: TRBV28
clone size: -
D gene: TRBD1
J gene: TRBJ1-5
CDR3 DNA: TGTGCCAGCAGTACCGGGACAGGGGGCAACCAGCCCCAGCATTTT
CDR3 protein: CASSTGTGGNQPQHF

V gene: TRBV5-1
clone size: few
D gene: TRBD1
J gene: TRBJ1-1
CDR3 DNA: TGCGCCAGCAGCTTGGGGGAGGTTAAGTTGGGGACAGGATCGAAAGCTTTCTTT
CDR3 protein: CASSLGEVKLGTGSKAFF

V gene: TRBV5-4
clone size: -
D gene: -
J gene: TRBJ2-5
CDR3 DNA: TGTGCCAGCAGCTTGGAGGTAGCGTTAGAGACCCAGTACTTC
CDR3 protein: CASSLEVALETQYF

V gene: TRBV19
clone size: -
D gene: -
J gene: TRBJ2-7
CDR3 DNA: TGTGCCAGTAGTGGGGCGGGACCTTTCTACGAGCAGTACTTC
CDR3 protein: CASSGAGPFYEQYF

V gene: TRBV27
clone size: once
D gene: TRBD1
J gene: TRBJ1-5
CDR3 DNA: TGTGCCAGCAGTTTCGGGACAGCCAATCAGCCCCAGCATTTT
CDR3 protein: CASSFGTANQPQHF

V gene: TRBV3-1/TRBV3-2
clone size: -
D gene: -
J gene: TRBJ2-1
CDR3 DNA: TGTGCCAGCAGCCAAGAAATTGCAGGGAACAACAATGAGCAGTTCTTC
CDR3 protein: CASSQEIAGNNNEQFF

V gene: TRBV5-1
clone size: -
D gene: TRBD1
J gene: TRBJ2-2
CDR3 DNA: TGCGCCAGCAGCTCCCACAACGGACAGGGCACGAACACCGGGGAGCTGTTTTTT
CDR3 protein: CASSSHNGQGTNTGELFF

V gene: TRBV24-1
clone size: -
D gene: TRBD1
J gene: TRBJ2-5
CDR3 DNA: TGTGCCACCAGTGATTTGGCCTTAGGGACAGGGAGCGAAGAGACCCAGTACTTC
CDR3 protein: CATSDLALGTGSEETQYF

V gene: TRBV28
clone size: -
D gene: -
J gene: TRBJ1-5
CDR3 DNA: TGTGCCAGCAGACCTCAGGGGAGCAATCAGCCCCAGCATTTT
CDR3 protein: CASRPQGSNQPQHF

V gene: TRBV6-1
clone size: -
D gene: -
J gene: TRBJ2-3
CDR3 DNA: TGTGCCAGCAGTGAGGGACACCGGGCCTTT
CDR3 protein: CASSEGHRAF

V gene: TRBV29-1
clone size: -
D gene: -
J gene: TRBJ2-3
CDR3 DNA: TGCTCGGTGGGAGTAGGAGATACGCAGTATTTT
CDR3 protein: CSVGVGDTQYF

V gene: TRBV7-3
clone size: -
D gene: -
J gene: TRBJ2-2
CDR3 DNA: TGTGCCAGCAGCCCCCGTACAGGGTTCACCGGGGAGCTGTTTTTT
CDR3 protein: CASSPRTGFTGELFF

V gene: TRBV5-4
clone size: -
D gene: TRBD1
J gene: TRBJ2-1
CDR3 DNA: TGTGCCAGCAGCACAGGACAGGTTGGACAGTTCTTC
CDR3 protein: CASSTGQVGQFF

V gene: TRBV5-5
clone size: -
D gene: -
J gene: TRBJ2-7
CDR3 DNA: TGTGCCAGCAGCTACAGGTCTCCCTACGAGCAGTACTTC
CDR3 protein: CASSYRSPYEQYF

V gene: TRBV29-1
clone size: -
D gene: TRBD2
J gene: TRBJ2-1
CDR3 DNA: TGCAGCGTTGAACGGACAGCGGGAGATGAGCAGTTCTTC
CDR3 protein: CSVERTAGDEQFF

V gene: TRBV28
clone size: few
D gene: -
J gene: TRBJ1-2
CDR3 DNA: TGTGCCAGCAGTTTATTAGAGTCTAACTATGGCTACACCTTC
CDR3 protein: CASSLLESNYGYTF

V gene: TRBV30
clone size: -
D gene: -
J gene: TRBJ2-7
CDR3 DNA: TGTGCCTGGAGTGTAAGAGCCGAGCAGTACTTC
CDR3 protein: CAWSVRAEQYF

V gene: TRBV5-1
clone size: -
D gene: TRBD1
J gene: TRBJ1-6
CDR3 DNA: TGCGCCAGCAGCTTGGAACGGACAGGGGGAGGATCACCCCTCCACTTT
CDR3 protein: CASSLERTGGGSPLHF

V gene: TRBV5-1
clone size: -
D gene: -
J gene: TRBJ2-5
CDR3 DNA: TGCGCCAGCAGCTTGGGATCAGGAGCGGGTTGGGAGACCCAGTACTTC
CDR3 protein: CASSLGSGAGWETQYF

V gene: TRBV14
clone size: -
D gene: TRBD2
J gene: TRBJ2-2
CDR3 DNA: TGTGCCAGCAGCCACTCTAGCGGTTACACCGGGGAGCTGTTTTTT
CDR3 protein: CASSHSSGYTGELFF

V gene: TRBV11-2
clone size: -
D gene: -
J gene: TRBJ1-1
CDR3 DNA: TGTGCCAGCAGCTTAGATTGGCCGGGACTCAACACTGAAGCTTTCTTT
CDR3 protein: CASSLDWPGLNTEAFF

V gene: TRBV7-2
clone size: -
D gene: -
J gene: TRBJ1-1
CDR3 DNA: TGTGCCAGCAGCCTCGACAGCCTAATGAACACTGAAGCTTTCTTT
CDR3 protein: CASSLDSLMNTEAFF

V gene: TRBV3-1/TRBV3-2
clone size: few
D gene: -
J gene: TRBJ1-3
CDR3 DNA: TGTGCCAGCAGCGCCCTCAGGGCAGAAAACACCATATATTTT
CDR3 protein: CASSALRAENTIYF